This TCR beta chain was documented in a study of breast tumors, draining lymph nodes, adjacent tissues. Notes on the study in general: Luminal-like breast cancer showed significantly greater tumor-nontumor repertoire similarity than basal-like breast cancer did. Compared with lymph nodes, tumors were less diverse; compared with nontumor tissue, more.

Points on this clonotype: Antigen unknown.

The CDR3 sequence is 14 residues long. Germline assignment: CDR1 SGHRS and CDR2 YFSETQ. V shed 6 bases and J 5 bases; nucleotides not matched to a gene: 8. A single record per CDR3 protein comes from TCRdb applying MiXCR to the multiplex PCR reads. The data show about 22,000 distinct CDR3 sequences, with roughly 40% seen just once and around 22% held by the top ten. Sample: breast tumor tissue. This clonotype was obtained from a female donor with breast cancer. Some clones in this sample may be carry-over from other donors' samples. The chain is built from TRBV5-1 and TRBJ2-7; 10 bases fit TRBD1. The CDR3 spells CASKHGTGVDEQYF. The CDR3 bases are TGCGCCAGCAAGCACGGGACAGGGGTTGACGAGCAGTACTTC. The complete variable domain, with remaining parts taken from reference TRBV5-1 and TRBJ2-7, reads KAGVTQTPRYLIKTRGQQVTLSCSPISGHRSVSWYQQTPGQGLQFLFEYFSETQRNKGNFPGRFSGRQFSNSRSEMNVSTLELGDSALYLCASKHGTGVDEQYFGPGTRLTVT.